These 26 T cell receptor beta chains came from one sample sequenced in a study of T-cell memory formation after mild COVID-19 (dated by TCRdb to 2020 to 2023). The receptor library was made with 5' RACE. For sequencing, an Illumina NovaSeq 6000 was employed. In-frame beta chains were kept once TCRdb had trimmed the public reads at Q25 with fastp and called clones with MiXCR. Every distinct CDR3 protein forms one entry, paired with its most common genes and DNA. This sample lists approximately 300,000 distinct CDR3 sequences; 7.5% to 9.5% were detected once. The ten largest clones capture 22% of the sample. The source material was PBMCs or a T cell subset sorted from them (not recorded which). The receptors derive from a young man who had mild COVID-19 (a few samples of this study predate the infection). The sample titles of this study are shuffled in the database, so cell type and time point are left out; the donor was told from shared clones.

This clonotype was found many times. This chain links TRBV4-1 with TRBJ2-7, with D possibly TRBD1 on 5 matching bases. The germline V and J ends were trimmed by 0 bases and 2 bases, with 17 bases remaining between them. CDR1 and CDR2 from the germline V gene are MGHRA and YSYEKL. The CDR3 length is 17 residues. DNA for the CDR3: TGCGCCAGCAGCCAAGAGCCTTCCCGACAGTATACCTACGAGCAGTACTTC. It codes for CASSQEPSRQYTYEQYF.

This chain uses TRBV6-5 with TRBJ1-6; 7 nucleotides align to TRBD1. Germline-derived CDR1 and CDR2 are MNHEY and SVGAGI. The CDR3 totals 15 residues. J lost 9 bases, V lost 0 bases, and 5 bases had no gene match. The CDR3 spells CASSYSTGSGSPLHF. The CDR3 coding sequence is TGTGCCAGCAGTTACTCGACAGGGTCGGGTTCACCCCTCCACTTT.

The chain couples TRBV4-3 to TRBJ1-5; D not certain. The CDR3 spans 16 residues. Germline loops: CDR1 LGHNA, CDR2 YSLEER. Trimming shortened V by 0 bases and J by 3 bases, and 12 bases separated the two germline ends. The CDR3 region has the DNA TGCGCCAGCAGCCAAGACTTCGACTTTGCCAATCAGCCCCAGCATTTT. The encoded protein is CASSQDFDFANQPQHF.

This chain connects TRBV6-5 to TRBJ1-1; 8 nucleotides agree with TRBD1. With 4 bases clipped from V and 5 bases from J, the junction kept 18 bases outside the gene matches. CDR3 length: 18 residues. Germline V lookup: CDR1 MNHEY, CDR2 SVGAGI. CDR3 sequence reads: CASSLTGTGTTGGTEAFF. DNA of the CDR3: TGTGCCAGCAGTTTAACCGGGACAGGTACAACCGGGGGGACTGAAGCTTTCTTT.

This clonotype was found many times. CDR3 sequence: CASSLAGGPEAFF. Here the CDR3 DNA reads TGCGCCAGCAGCTTAGCAGGGGGCCCTGAAGCTTTCTTT. V is TRBV5-1 and J is TRBJ1-1; TRBD1 agrees at 8 bases. Germline assignment: CDR1 SGHRS and CDR2 YFSETQ. V lost 2 bases to trimming and J lost 6 bases; unmatched junction nucleotides: 3. The CDR3 contains 13 residues. The whole variable domain, filled in from reference TRBV5-1 and TRBJ1-1, reads KAGVTQTPRYLIKTRGQQVTLSCSPISGHRSVSWYQQTPGQGLQFLFEYFSETQRNKGNFPGRFSGRQFSNSRSEMNVSTLELGDSALYLCASSLAGGPEAFFGQGTRLTVV.

This chain connects TRBV4-1 to TRBJ2-5; D possibly matches TRBD1 or TRBD2 (7 bases each). The germline CDR1 and CDR2 sequences are MGHRA and YSYEKL. The CDR3 loop spans 14 amino acids. Trimming removed 2 bases at V and 5 bases at J, with 12 bases between. The CDR3 coding sequence is TGCGCCAGCAGCCAATATCAGGGGGGGGAGACCCAGTACTTC. Protein sequence: CASSQYQGGETQYF.

The chain joins TRBV7-7 to TRBJ2-1, with 8 bases matching TRBD2. The CDR3 consists of 15 residues. CDR1 SSHAT and CDR2 FNYEAQ come from the germline V gene (reference sequence). With 6 bases clipped from V and 5 bases from J, the junction kept 9 bases outside the gene matches. The CDR3 bases are TGTGCCAGCAGTTTGGGGCGGGGGGCCCACAATGAGCAGTTCTTC. Its translation: CASSLGRGAHNEQFF.

This clonotype came up a few times. The chain couples TRBV2 to TRBJ2-4, with D tentatively TRBD1 (6 bases). The CDR3 length is 16 residues. V dropped 6 bases and J dropped 0 bases, with 15 bases sitting between them. The germline V gene encodes CDR1 SNHLY and CDR2 FYNNEI. The CDR3 nucleotides are TGTGCCAGCAGCCCGACAGGAGGCCTAGCCAAAAACATTCAGTACTTC. Translation gives CASSPTGGLAKNIQYF.

V is TRBV19 and J is TRBJ1-1, with no clear D. The CDR3 has 11 amino acids. V was trimmed by 8 bases and J by 6 bases, leaving 10 bases between them. Germline assignment: CDR1 LNHDA and CDR2 SQIVND (reference sequence). CDR3 bases: TGTGCCAGTTGGTTCGACGCTGAAGCTTTCTTT. It translates to CASWFDAEAFF.

In regard to this clonotype: This may stem from a read error, because a much larger clone lies one nucleotide away. The chain couples TRBV5-1 to TRBJ2-7, with D maybe TRBD2 (5 bases). CDR3 length: 11 residues. The germline gives CDR1 SGHRS, CDR2 YFSETQ. CDR3 sequence (DNA): TGCGCCATCAGCCCCGGGAACGAGCAGTACTTC. This gives the protein CAISPGNEQYF.

This clonotype came up a few times. The chain has TRBV20-1 and TRBJ1-2; 7 bases line up with TRBD1. With 5 bases clipped from V and 5 bases from J, the junction kept 14 bases outside the gene matches. The CDR3 loop spans 15 amino acids. Germline CDR1 reads DFQATT; CDR2 reads SNEGSKA (reference sequence). In nucleotides, the CDR3 is TGCAGTGCTTACCCCCCCAGGGGGTTAGGGTATGGCTACACCTTC. It encodes CSAYPPRGLGYGYTF.

Only a few counts were recorded for this clonotype. J is TRBJ2-7 and V is TRBV10-3; D is unclear. CDR3 length: 13 residues. Germline CDR1 reads ENHRY; CDR2 reads SYGVKD. V lost 6 bases and J lost 7, with 16 bases in between. As DNA, the CDR3 is TGTGCCATCAGGGCAGTAGGGTCTCGGGAGCAGTACTTC. The encoded protein is CAIRAVGSREQYF.

The chain links TRBV20-1 to TRBJ1-1, with 10 bases aligning to TRBD1. Looked up from germline, CDR1 is DFQATT and CDR2 is SNEGSKA (reference sequence). J lost 4 bases, V lost 5 bases, and 13 bases had no gene match. This CDR3 contains 16 residues. DNA for the CDR3: TGCAGTGCTCCCCGGGACAGGGGAAGGCTCGGCACTGAAGCTTTCTTT. It translates to CSAPRDRGRLGTEAFF.

This clonotype has only a few counts. CDR3 loop: CASSPITRQGKYNEQFF. CDR3 bases: TGTGCCAGCAGTCCTATTACTCGACAGGGGAAATACAATGAGCAGTTCTTC. The chain recombines TRBV3-2 with TRBJ2-1; no DNA check was done on the table's D call, TRBD1. TRBV3-2 is an annotated pseudogene. This CDR3 contains 17 residues.

This clonotype was observed a handful of times. This chain links TRBV5-6 with TRBJ2-5; 10 nucleotides agree with TRBD2. The J segment lost 1 base and the V segment lost 4 bases, leaving 7 bases of the junction unmatched. The V gene's germline CDR1 is SGHDT and CDR2 YYEEEE. CDR3 size: 16 residues. CDR3 amino acids: CASSPLAGAVQETQYF. The CDR3 nucleotides read TGTGCCAGCAGCCCGCTAGCGGGGGCGGTCCAAGAGACCCAGTACTTC.

The table lists this clonotype with a few counts. This chain links TRBV6-5 with TRBJ2-2, with D unclear. Trimming removed 5 bases from V and 5 bases from J, with 21 bases in between. This CDR3 contains 17 residues. The germline CDR1 and CDR2 sequences are MNHEY and SVGAGI. CDR3 in DNA: TGTGCCAGCAGTCCTCCCTTTGTGGCCGGACGGACCGGGGAGCTGTTTTTT. It is translated as CASSPPFVAGRTGELFF.

This clonotype has more than one count but fewer than ten. The V gene is TRBV4-2, the J gene TRBJ1-1; D is perhaps TRBD1 (6 bases). The germline gives CDR1 LGHNA, CDR2 YNFKEQ. The CDR3 has 16 amino acids. Trimming took off 0 bases at V and 0 bases at J, with 11 bases between the two ends. CDR3 nucleotides: TGTGCCAGCAGCCAAGATGTTAGGGGGATGAACACTGAAGCTTTCTTT. Amino acid sequence: CASSQDVRGMNTEAFF.

This clonotype came up many times. The CDR3 reads CASSPDRATYEQYF. The CDR3 bases are TGCGCCAGCAGCCCCGACAGGGCCACCTACGAGCAGTACTTC. V and J are TRBV5-1 and TRBJ2-7; 7 bases align to TRBD1. The CDR3 consists of 14 residues. The V gene's germline CDR1 is SGHRS and CDR2 YFSETQ. Germline trimming cut 4 bases from V and 2 bases from J; bases unmatched to any gene: 6.

This chain connects TRBV5-1 to TRBJ2-7, with D perhaps given as TRBD1 or TRBD2 (5 bases each). V lost 5 bases to trimming and J lost 0 bases, with 21 bases between them. Germline V lookup: CDR1 SGHRS, CDR2 YFSETQ. There are 17 residues in the CDR3. The CDR3 loop reads CASRNSGTKLLSYEQYV. In DNA form, the CDR3 reads TGCGCCAGCAGGAACTCCGGGACCAAACTCCTCTCCTACGAGCAGTACGTC.

This clonotype has more than one count but fewer than ten. J is TRBJ2-2 and V is TRBV7-8; 10 bases match TRBD2. CDR3 length equals 16 residues. V was clipped by 4 bases and J by 4 bases; unmatched bases: 6. In germline, CDR1 is SGHVS, CDR2 FQNEAQ. The CDR3 sequence: CASSWTSGPGTGELFF. CDR3 nucleotides: TGTGCCAGCAGCTGGACTAGCGGCCCCGGCACCGGGGAGCTGTTTTTT. The variable domain in full, with the rest retrieved from reference TRBV7-8 and TRBJ2-2, is GAGVSQSPRYKVAKRGQDVALRCDPISGHVSLFWYQQALGQGPEFLTYFQNEAQLDKSGLPSDRFFAERPEGSVSTLKIQRTQQEDSAVYLCASSWTSGPGTGELFFGEGSRLTVL.

This clonotype has a handful of counts. The chain couples TRBV5-4 to TRBJ2-4; TRBD1 matches at 7 bases. The CDR3 runs 14 residues. Germline V gene data show CDR1 as SGHNT and CDR2 as YYREEE (reference sequence). With V trimmed by 4 bases and J by 8 bases, 9 bases remained unmatched. CDR3 amino acids: CASSTPDRVDIQYF. DNA for the CDR3: TGTGCCAGCAGCACACCCGACAGGGTAGACATTCAGTACTTC.

In its sample, this clonotype was seen a few times. The chain employs TRBV28 and TRBJ2-7, with D uncertain. V was cut by 7 bases and J by 5 bases, with 12 bases left in between. This CDR3 region has 12 residues. CDR1 and CDR2 (germline): MDHEN, SYDVKM. The CDR3 nucleotides are TGTGCCAGCACCGCCCGGAGCGACGAGCAGTACTTC. Encoded protein: CASTARSDEQYF.

In its sample, this clonotype was seen many times. This sequence joins TRBV12-3 or TRBV12-4 and TRBJ2-2; 7 positions match TRBD2. The CDR3 contains 15 residues. V lost 2 bases and J lost 4; bases outside the gene matches: 4. The CDR3 nucleotides are TGTGCCAGCAGTTTACGACTAGCTGGCACCGGGGAGCTGTTTTTT. Protein product: CASSLRLAGTGELFF.

The chain employs TRBV4-3 and TRBJ2-5; D not resolved. The CDR3 spans 16 residues. CDR1 LGHNA and CDR2 YSLEER come from the germline V gene. The germline V and J ends were trimmed by 5 bases and 3 bases, with 19 bases remaining between them. The DNA for the CDR3 is TGCGCCAGCAGCTCCCACGGCGGCGGATCGAAAGAGACCCAGTACTTC. Translating gives CASSSHGGGSKETQYF.

This clonotype was detected only a few times. The V call is TRBV12-3 or TRBV12-4, the J call TRBJ2-5; 9 positions match TRBD1. The J segment lost 4 bases and the V segment lost 6 bases, leaving 9 bases of the junction unmatched. The CDR3 spans 15 residues. In DNA form, the CDR3 reads TGTGCCAGCAGCGAGCCCGGGACAGGGTTAGAGACCCAGTACTTC. Translation: CASSEPGTGLETQYF.

The chain joins TRBV7-8 to TRBJ2-3; D might be TRBD1 or TRBD2, each matching 5 bases. CDR1 SGHVS and CDR2 FQNEAQ come from the germline V gene. The CDR3 extends over 13 amino acids. Trimming cost V 5 bases and J 6 bases, with 12 bases left between them. The CDR3 DNA reads TGTGCCAGCAGCCAATGGGACGTCGATACGCAGTATTTT. This gives the protein CASSQWDVDTQYF. The whole variable domain, remainder taken from reference TRBV7-8 and TRBJ2-3, is GAGVSQSPRYKVAKRGQDVALRCDPISGHVSLFWYQQALGQGPEFLTYFQNEAQLDKSGLPSDRFFAERPEGSVSTLKIQRTQQEDSAVYLCASSQWDVDTQYFGPGTRLTVL.